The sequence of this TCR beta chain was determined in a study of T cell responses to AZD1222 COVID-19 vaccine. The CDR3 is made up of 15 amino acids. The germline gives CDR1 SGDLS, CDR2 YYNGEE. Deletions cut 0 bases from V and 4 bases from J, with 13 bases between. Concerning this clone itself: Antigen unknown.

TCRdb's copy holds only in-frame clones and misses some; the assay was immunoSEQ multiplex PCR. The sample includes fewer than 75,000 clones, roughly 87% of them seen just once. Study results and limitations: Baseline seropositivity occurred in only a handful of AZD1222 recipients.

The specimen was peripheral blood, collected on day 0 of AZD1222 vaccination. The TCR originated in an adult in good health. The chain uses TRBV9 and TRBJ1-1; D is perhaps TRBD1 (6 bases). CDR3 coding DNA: TGTGCCAGCAGCGTAGCGGACAGAGGTGTCACTGAAGCTTTCTTT. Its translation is CASSVADRGVTEAFF. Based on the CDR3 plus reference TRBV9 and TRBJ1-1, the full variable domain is DSGVTQTPKHLITATGQRVTLRCSPRSGDLSVYWYQQSLDQGLQFLIQYYNGEERAKGNILERFSAQQFPDLHSELNLSSLELGDSALYFCASSVADRGVTEAFFGQGTRLTVV.